This T cell receptor (beta chain) was recovered during a study of regulatory T cells in long-lasting Graves disease. Time point of the sample: newly diagnosed GD, antithyroid drugs for less than 3 months. RNA extracted from PBMCs served as the sequencing template. Relying on iRepertoire HTBI primers and Arm-PCR of CDR3 regions, the team built TCR beta libraries. Original analysis: Across the samples, identification revealed about 62 TRBV and 13 to 15 TRBJ segments. Each CDR3 protein gets one entry after TCRdb re-called the multiplex PCR reads with MiXCR. The V and J calls and clone size are TCRdb's, not the authors'. The sample lists roughly 420,000 distinct CDR3 sequences, around 15% occurring once. This clonotype was found many times. V trimming: 0 bases; J trimming: 1 base; junction bases outside the gene matches: 2. This CDR3 comprises 16 residues. Germline V gene data show CDR1 as SGHTA and CDR2 as FQGTGA.

The same sample was also studied in work on T cells in Graves' hyperthyroidism and ophthalmopathy. That paper adds: Researchers barred patients who had uncontrolled infection, other autoimmune disease, pregnancy or lactation. TCR CDR3 underwent first-round RT-PCR with the HTBI primer set. Blood also contained most expanded thyroid clonotypes above 0.001.

This receptor was identified in a woman aged 18-29 years with Graves disease. The chain joins TRBV7-3 to TRBJ2-3; 9 nucleotides match TRBD2. Specimen: peripheral blood mononuclear cells (PBMCs), collected at new diagnosis, from a patient treated with antithyroid drugs. The CDR3 region has the DNA TGTGCCAGCAGCTTAACTAGCGGGAGTGGCACAGATACGCAGTATTTT. This gives the protein CASSLTSGSGTDTQYF.